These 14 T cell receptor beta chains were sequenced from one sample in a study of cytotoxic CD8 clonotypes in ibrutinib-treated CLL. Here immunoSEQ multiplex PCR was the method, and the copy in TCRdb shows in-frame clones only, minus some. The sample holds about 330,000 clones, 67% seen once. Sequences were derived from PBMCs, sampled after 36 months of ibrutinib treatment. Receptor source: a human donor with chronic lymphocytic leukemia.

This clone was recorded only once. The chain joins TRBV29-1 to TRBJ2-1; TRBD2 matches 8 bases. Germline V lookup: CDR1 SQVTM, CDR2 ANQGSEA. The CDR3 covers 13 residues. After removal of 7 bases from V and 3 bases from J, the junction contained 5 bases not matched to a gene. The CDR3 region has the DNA TGCAGCGCACTTAGCGGGATCTACAATGAGCAGTTCTTC. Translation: CSALSGIYNEQFF.

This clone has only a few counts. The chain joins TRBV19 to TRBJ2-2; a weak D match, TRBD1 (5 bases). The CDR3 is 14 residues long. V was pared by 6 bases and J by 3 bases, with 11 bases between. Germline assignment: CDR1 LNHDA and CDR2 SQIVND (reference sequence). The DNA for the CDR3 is TGTGCCAGTAGGGCAGGGTTTTACACCGGGGAGCTGTTTTTT. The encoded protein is CASRAGFYTGELFF. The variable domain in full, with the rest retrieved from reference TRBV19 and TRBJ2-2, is DGGITQSPKYLFRKEGQNVTLSCEQNLNHDAMYWYRQDPGQGLRLIYYSQIVNDFQKGDIAEGYSVSREKKESFPLTVTSAQKNPTAFYLCASRAGFYTGELFFGEGSRLTVL.

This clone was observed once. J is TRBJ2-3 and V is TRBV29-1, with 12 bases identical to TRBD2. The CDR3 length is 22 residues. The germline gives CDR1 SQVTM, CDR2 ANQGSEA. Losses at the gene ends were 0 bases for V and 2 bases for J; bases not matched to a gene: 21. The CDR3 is CSVEERDRVASGRGPSTDTQYF. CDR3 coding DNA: TGCAGCGTTGAAGAACGGGACAGGGTAGCTAGCGGGAGGGGTCCATCCACAGATACGCAGTATTTT.

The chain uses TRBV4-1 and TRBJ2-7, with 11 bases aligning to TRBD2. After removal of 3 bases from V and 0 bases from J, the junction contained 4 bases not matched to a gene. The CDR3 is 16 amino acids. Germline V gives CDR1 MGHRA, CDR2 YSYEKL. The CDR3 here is CASSQASGRPSYEQYF. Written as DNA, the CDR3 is TGCGCCAGCAGCCAGGCTAGCGGGAGGCCCTCCTACGAGCAGTACTTC.

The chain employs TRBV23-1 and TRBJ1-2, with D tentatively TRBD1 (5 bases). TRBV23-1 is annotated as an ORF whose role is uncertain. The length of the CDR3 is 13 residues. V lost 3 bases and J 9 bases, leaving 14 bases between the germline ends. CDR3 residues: CASSHSQGESYTF. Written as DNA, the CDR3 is TGCGCCAGCAGTCATTCCCAGGGCGAAAGCTACACCTTC.

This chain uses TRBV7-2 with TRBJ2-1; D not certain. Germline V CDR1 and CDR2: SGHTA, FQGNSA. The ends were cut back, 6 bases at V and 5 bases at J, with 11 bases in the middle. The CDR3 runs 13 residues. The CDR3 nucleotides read TGTGCCAGCAGATCCTGGCGGAACAATGAGCAGTTCTTC. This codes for CASRSWRNNEQFF.

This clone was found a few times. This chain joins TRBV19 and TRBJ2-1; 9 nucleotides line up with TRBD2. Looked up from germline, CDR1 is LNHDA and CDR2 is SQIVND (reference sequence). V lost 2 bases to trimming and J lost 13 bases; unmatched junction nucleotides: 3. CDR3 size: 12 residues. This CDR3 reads CASSIRRGGQFF. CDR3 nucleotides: TGTGCCAGTAGTATAAGGCGGGGGGGTCAGTTCTTC.

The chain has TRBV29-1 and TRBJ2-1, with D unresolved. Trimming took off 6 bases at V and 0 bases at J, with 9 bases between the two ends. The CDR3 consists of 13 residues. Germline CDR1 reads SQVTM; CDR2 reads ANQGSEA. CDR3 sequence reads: CSVGKSSYNEQFF. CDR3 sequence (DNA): TGCAGCGTGGGGAAAAGCTCCTACAATGAGCAGTTCTTC.

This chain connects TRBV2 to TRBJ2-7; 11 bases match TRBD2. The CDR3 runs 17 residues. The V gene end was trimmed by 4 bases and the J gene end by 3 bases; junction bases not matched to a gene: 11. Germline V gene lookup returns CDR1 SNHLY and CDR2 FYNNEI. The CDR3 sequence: CASSVSAPGLAVYEQYF. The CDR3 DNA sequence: TGTGCCAGCAGTGTTAGCGCCCCGGGACTAGCGGTCTACGAGCAGTACTTC.

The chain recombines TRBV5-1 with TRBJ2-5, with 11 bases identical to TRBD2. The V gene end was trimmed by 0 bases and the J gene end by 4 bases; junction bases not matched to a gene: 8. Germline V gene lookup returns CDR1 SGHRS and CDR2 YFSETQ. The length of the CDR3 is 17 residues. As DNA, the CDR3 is TGCGCCAGCAGCTTGGATGGCGTGGGACTAGCGGCAGAGACCCAGTACTTC. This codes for CASSLDGVGLAAETQYF.

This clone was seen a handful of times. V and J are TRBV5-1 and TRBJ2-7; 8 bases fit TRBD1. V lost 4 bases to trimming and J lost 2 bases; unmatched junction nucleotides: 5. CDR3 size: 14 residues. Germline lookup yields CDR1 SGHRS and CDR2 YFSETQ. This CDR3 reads CASSIGQGPYEQYF. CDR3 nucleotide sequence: TGCGCCAGCAGCATAGGACAGGGCCCCTACGAGCAGTACTTC.

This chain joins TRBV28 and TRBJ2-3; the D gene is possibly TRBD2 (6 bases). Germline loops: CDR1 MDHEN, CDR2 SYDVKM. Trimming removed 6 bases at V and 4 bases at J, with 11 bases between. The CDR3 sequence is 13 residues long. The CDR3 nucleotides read TGTGCCAGCAGGCGACTAGTACCAGATACGCAGTATTTT. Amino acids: CASRRLVPDTQYF.

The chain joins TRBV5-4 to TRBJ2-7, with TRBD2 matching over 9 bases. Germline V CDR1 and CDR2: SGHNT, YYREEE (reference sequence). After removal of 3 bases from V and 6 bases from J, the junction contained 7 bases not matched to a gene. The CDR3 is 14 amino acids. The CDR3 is CASSSAGGPLEQYF. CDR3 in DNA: TGTGCCAGCAGCTCAGCGGGAGGCCCCCTCGAGCAGTACTTC. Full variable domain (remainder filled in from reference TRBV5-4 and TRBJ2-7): ETGVTQSPTHLIKTRGQQVTLRCSSQSGHNTVSWYQQALGQGPQFIFQYYREEENGRGNFPPRFSGLQFPNYSSELNVNALELDDSALYLCASSSAGGPLEQYFGPGTRLTVT.

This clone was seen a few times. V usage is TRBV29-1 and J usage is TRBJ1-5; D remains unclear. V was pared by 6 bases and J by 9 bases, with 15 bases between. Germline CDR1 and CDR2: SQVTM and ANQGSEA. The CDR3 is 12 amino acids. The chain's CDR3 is CSVGRDKGPQHF. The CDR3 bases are TGCAGCGTGGGCCGGGATAAGGGGCCCCAGCATTTT. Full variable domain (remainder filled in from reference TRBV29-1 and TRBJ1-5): SAVISQKPSRDICQRGTSLTIQCQVDSQVTMMFWYRQQPGQSLTLIATANQGSEATYESGFVIDKFPISRPNLTFSTLTVSNMSPEDSSIYLCSVGRDKGPQHFGDGTRLSIL.